Given below is one T cell receptor (beta chain) in context. With 5 bases removed from V and 0 bases from J, the gap between germline ends came to 11 bases. The CDR3 contains 14 residues. Looked up from germline, CDR1 is GTSNPN and CDR2 is SVGIG (reference sequence). Participants came from some 23 US areas, aged about 18 to 100 years. Donors were grouped by their self-reported clinical history. These data belong to a study of blood T cell repertoires in COVID-19. Looking at the study overall: In each case, the material was cDNA or gDNA derived from T cells, B-cell-depleted T cells, or PBMCs.

Produced via immunoSEQ multiplex PCR; TCRdb's table is partial and in-frame only. The table shows around 250,000 clones, with 70% to 90% occurring only once. The J gene is TRBJ1-3, the V gene TRBV30; TRBD1 might be the D (5 bases). Sequenced sample: PBMCs or T cells enriched from blood (not recorded which). The receptor was isolated from a woman between 45 and 60 years old who had recovered from COVID-19. The CDR3 spells CAWVRQSSGNTIYF. Here the CDR3 DNA reads TGTGCCTGGGTCCGACAGAGCTCTGGAAACACCATATATTTT.